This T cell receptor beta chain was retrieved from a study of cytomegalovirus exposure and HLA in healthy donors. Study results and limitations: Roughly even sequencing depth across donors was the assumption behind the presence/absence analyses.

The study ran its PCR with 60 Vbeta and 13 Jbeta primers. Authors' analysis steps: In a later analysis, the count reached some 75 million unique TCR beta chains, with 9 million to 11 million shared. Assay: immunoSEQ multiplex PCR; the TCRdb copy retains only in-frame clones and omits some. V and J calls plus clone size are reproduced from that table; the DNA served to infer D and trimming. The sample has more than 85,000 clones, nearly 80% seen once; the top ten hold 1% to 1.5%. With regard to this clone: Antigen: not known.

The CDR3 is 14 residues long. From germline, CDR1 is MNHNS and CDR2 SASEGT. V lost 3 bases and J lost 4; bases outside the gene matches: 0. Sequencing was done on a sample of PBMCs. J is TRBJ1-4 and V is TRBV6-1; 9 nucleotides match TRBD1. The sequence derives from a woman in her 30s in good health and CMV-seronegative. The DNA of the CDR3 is TGTGCCAGCAGTGAGGACAGGGGTAATGAAAAACTGTTTTTT. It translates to CASSEDRGNEKLFF.